This is a list of T cell receptor beta chains from one sample in a study of blood T cell repertoires in COVID-19. Measured with immunoSEQ multiplex PCR; TCRdb has only the in-frame clones, and not every one. This sample has 250,000 to 350,000 clones; about 82% occur once, and the top ten carry 1.5% to 2%. The sample taken for sequencing was peripheral blood. These receptor sequences come from a woman aged 45-65 years with acute or convalescent COVID-19. The CDR3 runs from the conserved cysteine through the conserved F or W. D genes are given only for firm matches. A clone size is listed for some rows: how often the clone was seen (once, few, many), or a class if it is expanded.

d_call j_call clone_size v_call cdr3_nt cdr3_aa
TRBD1 TRBJ1-2 . TRBV11-2 TGTGCCAGCAGCTTAGTGGGACAGGGGCCTTTGGATGGCTACACCTTC CASSLVGQGPLDGYTF
TRBD1 TRBJ2-3 . TRBV12-5 TGTGCTAGTGGTTTCGGGACAGGGACTAGCACAGATACGCAGTATTTT CASGFGTGTSTDTQYF
TRBD1 TRBJ1-6 . TRBV5-1 TGCGCCAGCAGCTGGGGGACAGGGATACTGGATTCACCCCTCCACTTT CASSWGTGILDSPLHF
. TRBJ2-3 . TRBV30 TGTGCCTGGAGTGGGTCTTTCGGGGGAAGCACAGATACGCAGTATTTT CAWSGSFGGSTDTQYF
. TRBJ2-3 . TRBV6-5 TGTGCCACAGCATGGCAGGGTGAAACAGATACGCAGTATTTT CATAWQGETDTQYF
TRBD1 TRBJ2-1 . TRBV5-5 TGTGCCAGCAGCCAGCCGGGACAGAAGAACAATGAGCAGTTCTTC CASSQPGQKNNEQFF
TRBD2 TRBJ2-3 . TRBV5-1 TGCGCCAGCAGCCCGGGACTAGCGGTGAGCACAGATACGCAGTATTTT CASSPGLAVSTDTQYF
TRBD1 TRBJ1-1 . TRBV19 TGTGCCAGTAGTGCCCGGACAGGAAACACTGAAGCTTTCTTT CASSARTGNTEAFF
TRBD1 TRBJ2-7 few TRBV5-1 TGCGCCAGCAGCTCGGGTGGACAGGGGTTCTACGAGCAGTACTTC CASSSGGQGFYEQYF
. TRBJ2-2 . TRBV7-3 TGTGCCAGCAGCCCCGCAAGGGGCAACACCGGGGAGCTGTTTTTT CASSPARGNTGELFF
. TRBJ2-2 few TRBV28 TGTGCCAGCAGGCCTGGAGGGGCGGGCGGGGAGCTGTTTTTT CASRPGGAGGELFF
. TRBJ2-7 . TRBV12-5 TGTGCTAGTGGTCCCGGGACACCGAGCTCCTACGAGCAGTACTTC CASGPGTPSSYEQYF
. TRBJ1-6 once TRBV27 TGTGCCAGCAGTTTATTTCCAGGTCTCTCACCCCTCCACTTT CASSLFPGLSPLHF
. TRBJ1-4 . TRBV14 TGTGCCAGCAGCCGGACACAGACGGGCGAAAAACTGTTTTTT CASSRTQTGEKLFF
. TRBJ2-5 . TRBV9 TGTGCCAGTACACGACAGGAGATTCAAGAGACCCAGTACTTC CASTRQEIQETQYF
. TRBJ1-1 . TRBV7-3 TGTGCCAGCAGCTTAACAGCTGAGGGGGACACTGAAGCTTTCTTT CASSLTAEGDTEAFF